This section outlines one T cell receptor beta chain sequence together with its context. The antigen remains unidentified. This sample is part of a study of cytomegalovirus exposure and HLA in healthy donors. The study's findings and limits: Productive status was seen about 87% or about 30% of the time for most TCR beta V segments in an earlier analysis. Most subjects' HLA-A and HLA-B alleles were reportedly predicted from TCR beta sequences. Solely CMV serostatus was available to characterize immune exposure.

Germline CDR1 reads LNHDA; CDR2 reads SQIVND (reference sequence). The CDR3 length is 16 residues. The trim removed 6 bases at V and 0 bases at J, leaving 8 bases unmatched. Amplification used 60 Vbeta primers and 13 Jbeta primers. Here immunoSEQ multiplex PCR was the method, and the copy in TCRdb shows in-frame clones only, minus some. Of about 130,000 clones listed, about 73% are singletons. The sample comprised PBMCs. This clonotype originated in a woman between 35 and 50 years old in good health and CMV-seropositive. The rearrangement joins TRBV19 to TRBJ2-3; 8 positions match TRBD2. In DNA form, the CDR3 reads TGTGCCAGTAGCGGGCCCGGGGGGGGGAGCACAGATACGCAGTATTTT. It specifies CASSGPGGGSTDTQYF.